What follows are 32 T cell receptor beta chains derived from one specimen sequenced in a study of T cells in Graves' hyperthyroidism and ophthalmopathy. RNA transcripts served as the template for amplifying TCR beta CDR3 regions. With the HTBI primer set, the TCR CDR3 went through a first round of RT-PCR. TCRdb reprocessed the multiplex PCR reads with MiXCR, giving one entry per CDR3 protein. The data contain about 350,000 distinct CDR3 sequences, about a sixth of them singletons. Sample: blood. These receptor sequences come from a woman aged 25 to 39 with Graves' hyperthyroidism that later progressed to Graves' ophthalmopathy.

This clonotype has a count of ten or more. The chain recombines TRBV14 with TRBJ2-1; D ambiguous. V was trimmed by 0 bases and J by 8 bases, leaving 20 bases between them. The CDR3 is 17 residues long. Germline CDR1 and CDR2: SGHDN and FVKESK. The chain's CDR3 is CASSQDRASWSIDEQFF. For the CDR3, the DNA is TGTGCCAGCAGCCAAGATCGGGCAAGCTGGAGTATCGATGAGCAGTTCTTC.

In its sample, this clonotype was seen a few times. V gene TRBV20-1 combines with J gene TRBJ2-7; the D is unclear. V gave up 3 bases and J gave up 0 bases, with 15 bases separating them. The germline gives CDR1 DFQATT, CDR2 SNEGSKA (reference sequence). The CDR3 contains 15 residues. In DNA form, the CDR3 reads TGCAGTGCTAGTACGGTAAAGGGCTACTCCTACGAGCAGTACTTC. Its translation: CSASTVKGYSYEQYF.

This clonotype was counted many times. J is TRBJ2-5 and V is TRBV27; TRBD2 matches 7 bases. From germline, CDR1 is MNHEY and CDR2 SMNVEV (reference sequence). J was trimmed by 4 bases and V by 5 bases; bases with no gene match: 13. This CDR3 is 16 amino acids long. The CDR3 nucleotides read TGTGCCAGCAGTAGCCCTCCCTGCGGGAGTACAGAGACCCAGTACTTC. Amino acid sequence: CASSSPPCGSTETQYF.

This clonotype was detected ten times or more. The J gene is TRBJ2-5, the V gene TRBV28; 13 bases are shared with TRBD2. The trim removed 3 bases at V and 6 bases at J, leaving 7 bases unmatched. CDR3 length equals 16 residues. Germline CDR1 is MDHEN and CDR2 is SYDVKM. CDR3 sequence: CASSFKGLAGAKTQYF. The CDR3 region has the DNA TGTGCCAGCAGTTTTAAAGGACTAGCGGGGGCGAAGACCCAGTACTTC.

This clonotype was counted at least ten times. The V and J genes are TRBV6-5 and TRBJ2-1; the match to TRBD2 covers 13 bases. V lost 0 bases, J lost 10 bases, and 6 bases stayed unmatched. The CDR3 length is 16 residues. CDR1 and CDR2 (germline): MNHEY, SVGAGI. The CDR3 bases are TGTGCCAGCAGTTACTCTCGACTAGCGGGAGGTGGGGAGCAGTTCTTC. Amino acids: CASSYSRLAGGGEQFF.

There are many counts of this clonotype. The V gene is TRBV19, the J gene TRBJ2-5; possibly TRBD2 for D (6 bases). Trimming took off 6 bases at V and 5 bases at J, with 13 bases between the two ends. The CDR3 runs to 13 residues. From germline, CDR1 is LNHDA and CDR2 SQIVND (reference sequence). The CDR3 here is CASSWRVRETQYF. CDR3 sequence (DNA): TGTGCCAGTAGCTGGAGGGTTCGTGAGACCCAGTACTTC.

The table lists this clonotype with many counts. The CDR3: CASGSLLGTGWWTGELFF. CDR3 DNA: TGTGCCAGCGGGTCACTCCTAGGGACAGGGTGGTGGACCGGGGAGCTGTTTTTT. This chain connects TRBV6-1 to TRBJ2-2; 9 nucleotides agree with TRBD1. The junction had 18 bases not matched to a gene; V was cut back by 8 bases and J by 5 bases. The germline CDR1 and CDR2 sequences are MNHNS and SASEGT. This CDR3 is 18 amino acids long.

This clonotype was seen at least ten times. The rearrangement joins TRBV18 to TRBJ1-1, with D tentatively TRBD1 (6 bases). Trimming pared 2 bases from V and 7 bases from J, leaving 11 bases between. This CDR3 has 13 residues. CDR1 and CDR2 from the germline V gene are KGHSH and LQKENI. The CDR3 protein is CASSPNRGGEAFF. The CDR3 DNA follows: TGTGCCAGCTCACCAAACCGAGGGGGTGAAGCTTTCTTT.

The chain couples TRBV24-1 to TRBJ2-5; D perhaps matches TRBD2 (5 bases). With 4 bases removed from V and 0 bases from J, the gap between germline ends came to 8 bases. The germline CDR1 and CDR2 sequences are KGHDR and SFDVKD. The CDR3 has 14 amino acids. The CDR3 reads CATSDRGHQETQYF. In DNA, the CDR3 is TGTGCCACCAGTGACCGGGGTCACCAAGAGACCCAGTACTTC.

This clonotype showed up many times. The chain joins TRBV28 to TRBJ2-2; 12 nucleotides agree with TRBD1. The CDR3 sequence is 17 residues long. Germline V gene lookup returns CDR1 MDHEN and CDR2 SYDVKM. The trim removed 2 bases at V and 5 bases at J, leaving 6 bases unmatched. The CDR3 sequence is CASSLRWDRGRTGELFF. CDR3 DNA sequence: TGTGCCAGCAGTTTACGGTGGGACAGGGGGCGTACCGGGGAGCTGTTTTTT.

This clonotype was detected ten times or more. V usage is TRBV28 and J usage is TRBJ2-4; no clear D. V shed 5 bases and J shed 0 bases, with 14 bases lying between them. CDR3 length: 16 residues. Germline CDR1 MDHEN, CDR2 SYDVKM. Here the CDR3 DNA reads TGTGCCAGCAGTCCCGTGGAAAGGATAGCCAAAAACATTCAGTACTTC. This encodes CASSPVERIAKNIQYF.

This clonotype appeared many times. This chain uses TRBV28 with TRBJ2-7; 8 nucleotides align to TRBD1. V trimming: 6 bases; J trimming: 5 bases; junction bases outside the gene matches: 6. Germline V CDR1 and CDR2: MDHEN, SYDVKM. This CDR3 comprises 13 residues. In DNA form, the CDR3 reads TGTGCCAGCAGGCCGACAGGGGCCCACGAGCAGTACTTC. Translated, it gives CASRPTGAHEQYF.

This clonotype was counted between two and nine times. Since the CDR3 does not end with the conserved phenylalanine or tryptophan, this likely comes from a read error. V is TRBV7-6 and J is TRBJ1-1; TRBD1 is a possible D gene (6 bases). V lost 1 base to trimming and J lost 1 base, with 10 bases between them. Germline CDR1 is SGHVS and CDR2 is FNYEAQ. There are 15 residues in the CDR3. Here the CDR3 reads CASSLDQGQNTEAFL. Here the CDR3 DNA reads TGTGCCAGCAGCTTAGATCAGGGACAGAACACTGAAGCTTTCCTT.

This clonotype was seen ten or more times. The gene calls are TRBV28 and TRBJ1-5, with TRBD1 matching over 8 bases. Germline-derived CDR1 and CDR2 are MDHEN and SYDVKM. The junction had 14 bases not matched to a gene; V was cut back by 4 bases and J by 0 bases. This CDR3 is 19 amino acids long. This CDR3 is CASSSGRTGTAYSNQPQHF. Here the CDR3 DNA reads TGTGCCAGCAGTTCCGGTCGGACAGGGACGGCATATAGCAATCAGCCCCAGCATTTT.

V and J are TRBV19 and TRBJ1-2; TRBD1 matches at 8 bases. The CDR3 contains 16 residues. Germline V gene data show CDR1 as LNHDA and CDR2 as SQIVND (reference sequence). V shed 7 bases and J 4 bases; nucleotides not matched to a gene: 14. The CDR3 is CASKRARGLTPYGYTF. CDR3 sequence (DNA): TGTGCCAGTAAAAGAGCCAGGGGGCTCACCCCCTATGGCTACACCTTC.

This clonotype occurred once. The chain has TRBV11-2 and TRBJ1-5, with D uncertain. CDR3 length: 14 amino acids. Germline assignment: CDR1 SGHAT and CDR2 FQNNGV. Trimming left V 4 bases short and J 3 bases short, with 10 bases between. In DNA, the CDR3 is TGTGCCAGCAGCTGGGAGGGATACAATCAGCCCCAGCATTTT. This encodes CASSWEGYNQPQHF.

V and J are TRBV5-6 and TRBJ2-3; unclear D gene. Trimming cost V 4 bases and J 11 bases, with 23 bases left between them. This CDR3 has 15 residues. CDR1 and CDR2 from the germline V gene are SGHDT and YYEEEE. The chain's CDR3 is CASSMRKSGPQKQYF. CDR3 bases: TGTGCCAGCAGCATGCGCAAGTCAGGACCACAGAAGCAGTATTTT.

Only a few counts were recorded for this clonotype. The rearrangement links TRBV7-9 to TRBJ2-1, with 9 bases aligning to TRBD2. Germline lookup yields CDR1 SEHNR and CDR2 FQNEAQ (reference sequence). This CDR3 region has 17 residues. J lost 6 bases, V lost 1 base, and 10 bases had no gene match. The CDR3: CASSLDPGLAIGNEQFF. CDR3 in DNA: TGTGCCAGCAGCTTAGATCCGGGACTAGCAATAGGCAATGAGCAGTTCTTC.

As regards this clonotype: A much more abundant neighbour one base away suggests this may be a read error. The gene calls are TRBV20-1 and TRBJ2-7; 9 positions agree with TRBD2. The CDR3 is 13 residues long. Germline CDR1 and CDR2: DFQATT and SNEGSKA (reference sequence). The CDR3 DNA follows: TGCAGTGCTAGGCGGGAGGGCCTTGACGAGCAGTGCTTC. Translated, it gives CSARREGLDEQCF.

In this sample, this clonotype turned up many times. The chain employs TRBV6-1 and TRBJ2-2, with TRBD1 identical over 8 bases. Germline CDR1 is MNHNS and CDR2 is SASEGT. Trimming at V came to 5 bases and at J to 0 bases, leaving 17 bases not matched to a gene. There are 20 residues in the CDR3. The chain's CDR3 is CASSPRTPPGQATNTGELFF. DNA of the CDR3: TGTGCCAGCAGTCCCCGGACCCCGCCGGGACAGGCAACGAACACCGGGGAGCTGTTTTTT.

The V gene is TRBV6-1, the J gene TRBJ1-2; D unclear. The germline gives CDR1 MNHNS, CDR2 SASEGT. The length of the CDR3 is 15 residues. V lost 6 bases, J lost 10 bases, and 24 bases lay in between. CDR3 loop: CASSPFLVTSGPYTF. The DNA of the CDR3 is TGTGCCAGCAGCCCCTTCTTGGTGACGTCCGGACCCTACACCTTC.

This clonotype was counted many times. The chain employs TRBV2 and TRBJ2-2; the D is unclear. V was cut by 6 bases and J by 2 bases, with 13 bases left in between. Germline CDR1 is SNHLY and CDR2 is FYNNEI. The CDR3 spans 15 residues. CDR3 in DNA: TGTGCCAGCAGCGACACCCCCCCAAACACCGGGGAGCTGTTTTTT. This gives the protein CASSDTPPNTGELFF.

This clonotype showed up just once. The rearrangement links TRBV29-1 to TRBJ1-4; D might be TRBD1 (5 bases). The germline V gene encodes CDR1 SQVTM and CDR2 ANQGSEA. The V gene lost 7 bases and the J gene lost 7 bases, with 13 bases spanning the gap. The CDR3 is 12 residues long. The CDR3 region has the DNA TGCAGCGCGAGGGGATGGGCTGAAAAACTGTTTTTT. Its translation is CSARGWAEKLFF.

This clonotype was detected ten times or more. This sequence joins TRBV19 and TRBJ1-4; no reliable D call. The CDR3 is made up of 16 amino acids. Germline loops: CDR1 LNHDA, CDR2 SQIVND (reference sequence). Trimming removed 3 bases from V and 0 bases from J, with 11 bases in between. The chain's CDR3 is CASSIVGNPTNEKLFF. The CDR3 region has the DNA TGTGCCAGTAGTATCGTGGGGAATCCAACTAATGAAAAACTGTTTTTT.

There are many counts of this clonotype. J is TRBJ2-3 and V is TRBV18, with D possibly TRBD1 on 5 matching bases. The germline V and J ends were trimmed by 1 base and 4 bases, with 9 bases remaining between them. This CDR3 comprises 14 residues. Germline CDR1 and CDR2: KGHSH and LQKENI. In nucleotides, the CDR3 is TGTGCCAGCTCACCACGTCAGGGATCAGATACGCAGTATTTT. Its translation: CASSPRQGSDTQYF. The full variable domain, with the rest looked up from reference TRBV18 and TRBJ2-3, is NAGVMQNPRHLVRRRGQEARLRCSPMKGHSHVYWYRQLPEEGLKFMVYLQKENIIDESGMPKERFSAEFPKEGPSILRIQQVVRGDSAAYFCASSPRQGSDTQYFGPGTRLTVL.

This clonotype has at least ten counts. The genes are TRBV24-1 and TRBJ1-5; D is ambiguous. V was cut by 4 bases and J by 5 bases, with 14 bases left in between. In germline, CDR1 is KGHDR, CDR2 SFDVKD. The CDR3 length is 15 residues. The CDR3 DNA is TGTGCCACCAGTGACCGCTCCAGCGAACATCAGCCCCAGCATTTT. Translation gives CATSDRSSEHQPQHF.

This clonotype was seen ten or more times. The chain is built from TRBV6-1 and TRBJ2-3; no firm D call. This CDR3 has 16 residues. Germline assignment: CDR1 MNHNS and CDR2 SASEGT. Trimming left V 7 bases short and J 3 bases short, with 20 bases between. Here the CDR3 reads CASNPLPGWQTDTQYF. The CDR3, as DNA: TGTGCCAGCAACCCCCTGCCTGGCTGGCAAACAGATACGCAGTATTTT.

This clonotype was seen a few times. The CDR3 here is CSARRISRYTEAFF. The CDR3 nucleotides read TGCAGTGCTAGACGGATTTCTCGGTACACTGAAGCTTTCTTT. The V call is TRBV20-1, the J call TRBJ1-1; D call uncertain. Trimming pared 2 bases from V and 3 bases from J, leaving 13 bases between. Germline-derived CDR1 and CDR2 are DFQATT and SNEGSKA (reference sequence). This CDR3 has 14 residues.

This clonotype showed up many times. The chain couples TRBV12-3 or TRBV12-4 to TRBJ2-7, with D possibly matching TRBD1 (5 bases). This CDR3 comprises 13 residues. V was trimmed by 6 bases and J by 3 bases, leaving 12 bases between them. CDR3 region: CASRQQGGYEQYF. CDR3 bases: TGTGCCAGCAGGCAGCAGGGTGGCTACGAGCAGTACTTC.

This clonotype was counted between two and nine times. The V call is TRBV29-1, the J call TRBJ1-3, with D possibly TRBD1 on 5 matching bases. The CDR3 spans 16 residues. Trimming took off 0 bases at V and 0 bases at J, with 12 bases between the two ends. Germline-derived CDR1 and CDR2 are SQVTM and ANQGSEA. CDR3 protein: CSVEDRGNDSGNTIYF. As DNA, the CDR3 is TGCAGCGTTGAAGATCGGGGGAATGACTCTGGAAACACCATATATTTT.

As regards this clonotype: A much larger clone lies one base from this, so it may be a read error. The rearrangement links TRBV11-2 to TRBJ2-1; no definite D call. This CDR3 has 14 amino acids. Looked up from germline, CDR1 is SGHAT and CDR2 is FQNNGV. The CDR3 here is CASIPSVINNEQCF. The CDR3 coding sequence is TGTGCCAGCATACCGTCAGTCATCAACAATGAGCAGTGCTTC.

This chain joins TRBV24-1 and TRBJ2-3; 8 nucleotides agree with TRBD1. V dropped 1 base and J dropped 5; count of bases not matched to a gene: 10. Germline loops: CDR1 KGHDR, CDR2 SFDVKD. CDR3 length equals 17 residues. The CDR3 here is CATSDFSGTGLRDTQYF. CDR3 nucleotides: TGTGCCACCAGTGATTTTTCCGGGACAGGTCTCCGAGATACGCAGTATTTT.